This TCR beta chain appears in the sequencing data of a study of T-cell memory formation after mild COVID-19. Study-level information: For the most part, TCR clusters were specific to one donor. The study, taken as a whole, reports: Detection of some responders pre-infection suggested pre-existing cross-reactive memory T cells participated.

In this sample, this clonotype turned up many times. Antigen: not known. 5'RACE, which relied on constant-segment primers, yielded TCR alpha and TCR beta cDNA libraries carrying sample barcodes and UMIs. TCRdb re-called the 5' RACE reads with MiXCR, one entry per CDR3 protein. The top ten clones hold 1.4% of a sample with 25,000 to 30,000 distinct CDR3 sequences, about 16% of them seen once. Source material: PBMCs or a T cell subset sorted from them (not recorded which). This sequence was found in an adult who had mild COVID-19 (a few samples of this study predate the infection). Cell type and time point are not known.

CDR3 sequence (DNA): TGTGCCAGCAGTTTTGAGGGGACAGGGATGAACGAGCAGTACTTC. It specifies CASSFEGTGMNEQYF. The chain employs TRBV12-3 or TRBV12-4 and TRBJ2-7; 9 bases map to TRBD1. The V and J ends lost 3 bases and 5 bases, in that order; junction bases with no gene match: 8. This CDR3 region has 15 residues.